A single sample is the source of the 26 T cell receptor beta chains below, sequenced in a study of early stage breast cancer tumors. Sequencing used immunoSEQ multiplex PCR; TCRdb keeps in-frame clones, though not all of them. Seen here are 30,000 or so clones, more than 65% observed once, and the top ten hold about 4.5%. The material sequenced was blood. The receptors here all came from a person between 35 and 49 years old with breast cancer.

This rearrangement joins TRBV29-1 to TRBJ1-2; unclear D gene. Trimming took off 1 base at V and 4 bases at J, with 7 bases between the two ends. Per the germline V gene, CDR1 is SQVTM and CDR2 is ANQGSEA. There are 12 residues in the CDR3. CDR3 DNA: TGCAGCGTTGAAGTTTCCATCTATGGCTACACCTTC. Protein sequence: CSVEVSIYGYTF.

This sequence joins TRBV6-6 and TRBJ2-7; 11 bases map to TRBD2. V gave up 5 bases and J gave up 5 bases; unmatched junction bases: 8. The CDR3 contains 15 residues. Germline lookup yields CDR1 MNHNY and CDR2 SVGAGI (reference sequence). CDR3 sequence (DNA): TGTGCCAGCAGTACAATAGCGGGAGGGAGAAACGAGCAGTACTTC. It translates to CASSTIAGGRNEQYF.

The chain uses TRBV10-3 and TRBJ2-2, with D unclear. The CDR3 runs to 14 residues. Looked up from germline, CDR1 is ENHRY and CDR2 is SYGVKD. Trimming pared 11 bases from V and 0 bases from J, leaving 13 bases between. The CDR3 DNA reads as TGTGCCGTTAGGGAAGCCGCGAACACCGGGGAGCTGTTTTTT. It yields the protein CAVREAANTGELFF.

The chain uses TRBV19 and TRBJ1-3, with 8 bases matching TRBD1. The CDR3 spans 15 residues. CDR1 is LNHDA, CDR2 SQIVND, per germline (reference sequence). V lost 4 bases to trimming and J lost 1 base; unmatched junction nucleotides: 3. The CDR3 nucleotides are TGTGCCAGTAGTACCGGACAGGGTTCTGGAAACACCATATATTTT. This encodes CASSTGQGSGNTIYF.

The rearrangement joins TRBV5-4 to TRBJ2-1, with 12 bases fitting TRBD2. Germline CDR1 is SGHNT and CDR2 is YYREEE (reference sequence). CDR3 length: 15 amino acids. Trimming cost V 0 bases and J 7 bases; bases outside gene matches: 2. The CDR3 DNA reads TGTGCCAGCAGCTTGGACGGACTAGCGGGAAATGAGCAGTTCTTC. It encodes CASSLDGLAGNEQFF.

J is TRBJ2-5 and V is TRBV5-1, with TRBD1 matching 8 bases. V lost 4 bases and J lost 4; bases outside the gene matches: 6. Per germline, CDR1 SGHRS and CDR2 YFSETQ. The CDR3 is 14 residues long. This CDR3 reads CASSSRQGRETQYF. The CDR3 nucleotides are TGCGCCAGCAGCAGCCGACAGGGGCGAGAGACCCAGTACTTC.

This rearrangement joins TRBV6-4 to TRBJ2-5; 8 bases fit TRBD1. With 3 bases clipped from V and 2 bases from J, the junction kept 2 bases outside the gene matches. This CDR3 spans 14 amino acids. The germline V gene encodes CDR1 MRHNA and CDR2 SNTAGT. The CDR3 nucleotides read TGTGCCAGCAGTGAAACAGGGGGACAAGAGACCCAGTACTTC. It yields the protein CASSETGGQETQYF.

The V and J genes are TRBV11-2 and TRBJ2-7; possible D gene TRBD2, 5 bases. The V end lost 8 bases, the J end lost 1 base, and 15 bases lay between the germline ends. Germline CDR1 SGHAT, CDR2 FQNNGV. The CDR3 spans 14 residues. The CDR3 reads CASSRGRLSYEQYF. Written as DNA, the CDR3 is TGTGCCAGCTCCCGCGGGCGGTTATCCTACGAGCAGTACTTC.

The rearrangement links TRBV11-3 to TRBJ2-7, with 15 nucleotides matching TRBD2. CDR3 length equals 15 residues. The germline V gene has CDR1 SGHNT and CDR2 YENEEA. The junction had 4 bases not matched to a gene; V was cut back by 6 bases and J by 4 bases. The CDR3 coding sequence is TGTGCCAGCAGTCCTGGACTAGCGGGAGGGTACGAGCAGTACTTC. Its protein is CASSPGLAGGYEQYF.

The V gene is TRBV2, the J gene TRBJ2-3; no reliable D call. This CDR3 region has 13 residues. Deletions cut 5 bases from V and 6 bases from J, with 12 bases between. CDR1 is SNHLY and CDR2 is FYNNEI in the germline V gene. CDR3 nucleotide sequence: TGTGCCAGCAGTCCTCGGGCCCGGGATACGCAGTATTTT. Amino acid sequence: CASSPRARDTQYF.

V gene TRBV28 combines with J gene TRBJ2-1, with D unresolved. Germline V gene lookup returns CDR1 MDHEN and CDR2 SYDVKM. V was clipped by 3 bases and J by 6 bases, with 9 bases between them. The CDR3 runs 13 residues. CDR3 protein: CASSFRLVNEQFF. The CDR3 DNA reads as TGTGCCAGCAGTTTTAGACTGGTCAATGAGCAGTTCTTC. Supplemented by reference TRBV28 and TRBJ2-1, the full variable domain reads DVKVTQSSRYLVKRTGEKVFLECVQDMDHENMFWYRQDPGLGLRLIYFSYDVKMKEKGDIPEGYSVSREKKERFSLILESASTNQTSMYLCASSFRLVNEQFFGPGTRLTVL.

The chain couples TRBV6-5 to TRBJ1-6; tentatively, D is TRBD1 (5 bases). The V gene lost 0 bases and the J gene lost 10 bases, with 10 bases spanning the gap. The CDR3 is made up of 14 amino acids. Germline-derived CDR1 and CDR2 are MNHEY and SVGAGI. CDR3 sequence reads: CASSYSRRDSPLHF. The CDR3 DNA reads as TGTGCCAGCAGTTACTCGAGGAGGGACTCACCCCTCCACTTT.

The V call is TRBV5-1, the J call TRBJ2-5; D perhaps matches TRBD1 (5 bases). Germline V CDR1 and CDR2: SGHRS, YFSETQ. The CDR3 is made up of 15 amino acids. Trimming stripped 4 bases from V and 7 bases from J, with 20 bases between. DNA for the CDR3: TGCGCCAGCAGCCCTGACGGGTTCCAGGGTGCGACCCAGTACTTC. Encoded protein: CASSPDGFQGATQYF.

V usage is TRBV14 and J usage is TRBJ2-7; 12 positions match TRBD2. V was pared by 4 bases and J by 3 bases, with 10 bases of the junction left unmatched. The CDR3 length is 17 residues. Germline values: CDR1 SGHDN, CDR2 FVKESK. The CDR3 loop reads CASSLHFGLAGNYEQYF. The CDR3 region has the DNA TGTGCCAGCAGCCTTCACTTTGGACTAGCGGGAAACTACGAGCAGTACTTC.

In this sample, this clone turned up a few times. The J gene is TRBJ1-2, the V gene TRBV4-3, with D tentatively TRBD1 (5 bases). Germline V CDR1 and CDR2: LGHNA, YSLEER. V was cut by 0 bases and J by 6 bases, with 14 bases left in between. This CDR3 comprises 15 residues. The CDR3 is CASSQDPGREDGYTF. CDR3 DNA: TGCGCCAGCAGCCAAGATCCGGGCAGGGAAGATGGCTACACCTTC.

V is TRBV29-1 and J is TRBJ2-6; 8 bases line up with TRBD1. The CDR3 length is 14 residues. Germline CDR1 reads SQVTM; CDR2 reads ANQGSEA. V shed 5 bases, J shed 2 bases, and the junction held 2 bases outside the gene matches. The CDR3 loop reads CSVLQGAGANVLTF. DNA of the CDR3: TGCAGCGTTCTACAGGGGGCTGGGGCCAACGTCCTGACTTTC.

This sequence joins TRBV4-3 and TRBJ2-2, with 7 bases that match TRBD2. The CDR3 spans 17 residues. V lost 0 bases and J lost 4; bases outside the gene matches: 8. From germline, CDR1 is LGHNA and CDR2 YSLEER. The DNA for the CDR3 is TGCGCCAGCAGCCAAGAATCGGCTCGCGGGAGCACCGGGGAGCTGTTTTTT. It codes for CASSQESARGSTGELFF.

The table lists this clone with a count of one. This chain links TRBV19 with TRBJ2-3; TRBD2 aligns across 7 bases. V lost 6 bases to trimming and J lost 2 bases; unmatched junction nucleotides: 14. This CDR3 comprises 17 residues. The germline gives CDR1 LNHDA, CDR2 SQIVND (reference sequence). This CDR3 is CASSDLWTRGDTDTQYF. The CDR3 DNA sequence: TGTGCCAGTAGCGACCTCTGGACTAGAGGGGACACAGATACGCAGTATTTT.

In its sample, this clone was seen a few times. The rearrangement links TRBV5-5 to TRBJ2-5; 8 positions match TRBD2. Per the germline V gene, CDR1 is SGHKS and CDR2 is YYEKEE (reference sequence). V was clipped by 3 bases and J by 2 bases; unmatched bases: 6. CDR3 length: 15 amino acids. For the CDR3, the DNA is TGTGCCAGCAGCTCCGGGACTAGAGGGCAAGAGACCCAGTACTTC. Translated, it gives CASSSGTRGQETQYF.

The chain is built from TRBV11-3 and TRBJ2-2; the D gene is possibly TRBD2 (6 bases). This CDR3 is built from 16 residues. V lost 1 base, J lost 6 bases, and 15 bases lay in between. Germline CDR1 reads SGHNT; CDR2 reads YENEEA. The CDR3 sequence is CASSLVSSGLAGELFF. CDR3 in DNA: TGTGCCAGCAGCTTAGTTTCCAGCGGGCTGGCCGGGGAGCTGTTTTTT. The full variable domain, its missing parts supplied by reference TRBV11-3 and TRBJ2-2, is EAGVVQSPRYKIIEKKQPVAFWCNPISGHNTLYWYLQNLGQGPELLIRYENEEAVDDSQLPKDRFSAERLKGVDSTLKIQPAELGDSAVYLCASSLVSSGLAGELFFGEGSRLTVL.

This chain links TRBV5-1 with TRBJ2-3, with 8 bases lining up with TRBD1. CDR1 is SGHRS and CDR2 is YFSETQ in the germline V gene. The CDR3 spans 16 residues. V was clipped by 4 bases and J by 1 base; unmatched bases: 8. CDR3 amino acids: CASSLGVGQGTDTQYF. The CDR3 coding sequence is TGCGCCAGCAGCCTTGGAGTGGGACAGGGCACAGATACGCAGTATTTT.

J is TRBJ2-5 and V is TRBV7-9, with 8 bases matching TRBD1. There are 16 residues in the CDR3. Germline V gene sequence: CDR1 SEHNR, CDR2 FQNEAQ (reference sequence). V gave up 1 base and J gave up 0 bases; unmatched junction bases: 4. CDR3 DNA sequence: TGTGCCAGCAGCTTAGGACAGGGGTGGGACCAAGAGACCCAGTACTTC. Its protein is CASSLGQGWDQETQYF.

This rearrangement joins TRBV7-2 to TRBJ1-5; D call uncertain. Trimming left V 4 bases short and J 4 bases short, with 5 bases between. Germline CDR1 is SGHTA and CDR2 is FQGNSA. CDR3 length: 12 residues. CDR3 nucleotides: TGTGCCAGCAGCTCCCCAAATCAGCCCCAGCATTTT. Its protein is CASSSPNQPQHF.

This chain connects TRBV4-2 to TRBJ2-7; a weak D match, TRBD1 (5 bases). Germline V CDR1 and CDR2: LGHNA, YNFKEQ. This CDR3 comprises 12 residues. Trimming removed 7 bases at V and 3 bases at J, with 10 bases between. CDR3 coding DNA: TGTGCCAGCACGAATCAGGGCTACGAGCAGTACTTC. Amino acids: CASTNQGYEQYF.

J is TRBJ2-5 and V is TRBV5-4; 8 positions agree with TRBD2. V was clipped by 0 bases and J by 0 bases; unmatched bases: 4. Looked up from germline, CDR1 is SGHNT and CDR2 is YYREEE (reference sequence). This CDR3 region has 16 residues. As DNA, the CDR3 is TGTGCCAGCAGCTTGGTTGCACTAGCGGACCAAGAGACCCAGTACTTC. Translating it yields CASSLVALADQETQYF.

DNA of the CDR3: TGTGCCAGCAGTTTGAGCGGGAGCAGTGTCGGCGAGCAGTACTTC. Amino acids: CASSLSGSSVGEQYF. This chain links TRBV27 with TRBJ2-7; TRBD2 agrees at 8 bases. The germline V gene encodes CDR1 MNHEY and CDR2 SMNVEV (reference sequence). This CDR3 has 15 amino acids. The J segment lost 6 bases and the V segment lost 3 bases, leaving 10 bases of the junction unmatched.